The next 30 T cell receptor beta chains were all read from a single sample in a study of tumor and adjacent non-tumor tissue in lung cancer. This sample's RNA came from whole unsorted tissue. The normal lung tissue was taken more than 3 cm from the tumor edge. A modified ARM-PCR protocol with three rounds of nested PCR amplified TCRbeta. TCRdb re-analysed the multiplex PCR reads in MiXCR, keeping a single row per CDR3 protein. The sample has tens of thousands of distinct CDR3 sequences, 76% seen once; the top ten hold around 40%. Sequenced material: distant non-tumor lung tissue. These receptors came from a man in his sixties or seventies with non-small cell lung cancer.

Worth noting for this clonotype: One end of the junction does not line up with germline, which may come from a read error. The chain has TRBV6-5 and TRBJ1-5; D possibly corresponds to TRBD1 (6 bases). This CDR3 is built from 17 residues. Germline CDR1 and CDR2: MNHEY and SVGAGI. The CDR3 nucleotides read TGTGCCAGCAGCCCCGGCGGAGGGGGACGGTTTAATCAGTCCCAGCATTTT. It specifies CASSPGGGGRFNQSQHF.

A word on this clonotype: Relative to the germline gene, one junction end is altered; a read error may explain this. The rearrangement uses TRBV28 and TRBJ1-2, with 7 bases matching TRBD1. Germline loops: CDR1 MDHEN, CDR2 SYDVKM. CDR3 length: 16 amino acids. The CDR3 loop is CTSTLRVTETGKGYTF. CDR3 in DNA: TGTACCAGCACCCTTCGCGTCACCGAGACAGGGAAGGGCTACACCTTC.

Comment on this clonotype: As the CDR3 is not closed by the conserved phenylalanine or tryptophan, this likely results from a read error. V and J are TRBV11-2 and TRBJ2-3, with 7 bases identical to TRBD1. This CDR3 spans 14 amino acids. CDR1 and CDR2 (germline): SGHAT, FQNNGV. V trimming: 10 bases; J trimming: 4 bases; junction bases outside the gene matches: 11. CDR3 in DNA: TGTGCCAACAGTTCACAGGGGTTCTCAGATACGCAGTATTAT. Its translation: CANSSQGFSDTQYY.

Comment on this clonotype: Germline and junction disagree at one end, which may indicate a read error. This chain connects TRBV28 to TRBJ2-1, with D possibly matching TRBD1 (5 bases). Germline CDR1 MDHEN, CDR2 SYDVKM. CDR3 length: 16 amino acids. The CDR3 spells CASSLGAGPFPNEHFF. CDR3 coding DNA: TGTGCCAGTAGCTTAGGGGCTGGGCCTTTCCCCAATGAGCACTTCTTC.

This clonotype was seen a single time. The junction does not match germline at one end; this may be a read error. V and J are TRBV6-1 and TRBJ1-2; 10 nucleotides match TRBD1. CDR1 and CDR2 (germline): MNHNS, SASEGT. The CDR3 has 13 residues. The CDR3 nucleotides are TGTGCCATCAGTTCAGGGACAGGGGATGGCTACACCTTC. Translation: CAISSGTGDGYTF.

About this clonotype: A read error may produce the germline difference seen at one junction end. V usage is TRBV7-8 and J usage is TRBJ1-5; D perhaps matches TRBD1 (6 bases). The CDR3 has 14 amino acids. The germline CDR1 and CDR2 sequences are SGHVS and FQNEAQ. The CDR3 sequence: CASSFTGFGQSQHF. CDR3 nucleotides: TGTGCCAGCAGCTTCACAGGGTTCGGTCAGTCCCAGCATTTT.

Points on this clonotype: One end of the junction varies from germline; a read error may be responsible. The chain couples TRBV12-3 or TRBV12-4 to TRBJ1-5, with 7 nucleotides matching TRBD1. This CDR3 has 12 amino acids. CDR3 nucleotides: TGTTCCAGCAGCGACAGGGATCAGCCCCAGCATTTT. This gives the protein CSSSDRDQPQHF.

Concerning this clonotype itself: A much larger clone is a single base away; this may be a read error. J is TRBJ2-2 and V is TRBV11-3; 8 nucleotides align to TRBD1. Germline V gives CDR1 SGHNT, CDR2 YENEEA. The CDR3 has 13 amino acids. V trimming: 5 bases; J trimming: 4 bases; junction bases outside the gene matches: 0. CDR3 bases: TGTGCCAGCAGCACAGGGGGCACCGGGGAGCTGTTTTTT. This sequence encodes CASSTGGTGELFF.

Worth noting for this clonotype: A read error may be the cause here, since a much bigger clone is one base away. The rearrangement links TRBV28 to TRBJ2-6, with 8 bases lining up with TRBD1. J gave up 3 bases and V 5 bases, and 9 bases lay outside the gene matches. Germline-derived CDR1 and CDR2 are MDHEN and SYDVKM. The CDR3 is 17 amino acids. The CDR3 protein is CASSLGTGLYGANVLTF. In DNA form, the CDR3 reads TGTGCCAGCAGTCTCGGGACAGGTCTCTATGGGGCCAACGTCCTGACTTTC. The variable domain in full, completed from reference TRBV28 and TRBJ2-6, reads DVKVTQSSRYLVKRTGEKVFLECVQDMDHENMFWYRQDPGLGLRLIYFSYDVKMKEKGDIPEGYSVSREKKERFSLILESASTNQTSMYLCASSLGTGLYGANVLTFGAGSRLTVL.

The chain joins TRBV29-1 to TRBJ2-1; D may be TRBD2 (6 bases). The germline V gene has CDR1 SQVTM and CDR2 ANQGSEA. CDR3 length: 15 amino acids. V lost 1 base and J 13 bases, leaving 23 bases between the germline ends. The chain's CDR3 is CSVEVWDSAYNKQFF. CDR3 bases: TGCAGCGTTGAAGTGTGGGACTCCGCCTACAATAAACAGTTCTTC.

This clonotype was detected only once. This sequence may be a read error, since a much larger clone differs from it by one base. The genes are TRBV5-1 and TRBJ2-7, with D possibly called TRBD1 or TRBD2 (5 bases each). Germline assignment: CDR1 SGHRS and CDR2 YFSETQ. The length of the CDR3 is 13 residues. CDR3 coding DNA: TGCGCCAGCAGGAGGGGCACAGGCAACGAGCATTACTTC. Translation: CASRRGTGNEHYF.

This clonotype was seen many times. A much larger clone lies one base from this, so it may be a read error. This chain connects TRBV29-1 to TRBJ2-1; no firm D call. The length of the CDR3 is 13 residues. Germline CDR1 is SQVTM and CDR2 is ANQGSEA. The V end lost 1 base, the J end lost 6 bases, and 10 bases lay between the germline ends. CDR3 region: CSVEAAKGNEQFF. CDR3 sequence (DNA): TGCAGCGTTGAAGCGGCTAAGGGCAATGAGCAGTTCTTC.

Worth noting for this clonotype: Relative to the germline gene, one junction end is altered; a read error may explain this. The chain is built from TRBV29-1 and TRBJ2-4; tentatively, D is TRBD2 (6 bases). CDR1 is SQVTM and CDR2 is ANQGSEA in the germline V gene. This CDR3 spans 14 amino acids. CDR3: CGGTRGQGKNFQYF. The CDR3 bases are TGCGGCGGGACGCGCGGACAAGGCAAAAACTTTCAGTACTTC. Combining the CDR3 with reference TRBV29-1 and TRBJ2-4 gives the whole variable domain SAVISQKPSRDICQRGTSLTIQCQVDSQVTMMFWYRQQPGQSLTLIATANQGSEATYESGFVIDKFPISRPNLTFSTLTVSNMSPEDSSIYLCGGTRGQGKNFQYFGAGTRLSVL.

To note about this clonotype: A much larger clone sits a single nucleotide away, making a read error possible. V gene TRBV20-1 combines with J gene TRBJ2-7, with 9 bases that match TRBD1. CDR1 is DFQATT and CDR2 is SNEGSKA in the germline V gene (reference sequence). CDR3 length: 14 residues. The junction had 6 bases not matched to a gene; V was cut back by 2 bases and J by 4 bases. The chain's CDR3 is CSARSTTGGYEQYF. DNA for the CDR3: TGCAGTGCTAGATCCACGACAGGGGGTTACGAGCAGTACTTC.

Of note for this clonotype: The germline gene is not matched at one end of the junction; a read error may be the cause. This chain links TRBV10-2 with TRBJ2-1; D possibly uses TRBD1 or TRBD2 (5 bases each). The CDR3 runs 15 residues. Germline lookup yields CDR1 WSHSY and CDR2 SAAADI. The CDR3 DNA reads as TGCAGCAGCAGGTCCCCGGGACCCTCTTCTCATGAGCAGTTATTC. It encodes CSSRSPGPSSHEQLF.

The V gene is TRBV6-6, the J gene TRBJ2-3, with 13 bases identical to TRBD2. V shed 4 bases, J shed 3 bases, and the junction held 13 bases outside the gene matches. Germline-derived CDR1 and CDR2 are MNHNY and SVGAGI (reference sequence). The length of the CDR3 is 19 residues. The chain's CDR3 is CASSSTGTSGIGGTDTQYF. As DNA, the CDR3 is TGTGCCAGCAGTTCAACCGGGACTAGCGGGATAGGAGGAACAGATACGCAGTATTTT.

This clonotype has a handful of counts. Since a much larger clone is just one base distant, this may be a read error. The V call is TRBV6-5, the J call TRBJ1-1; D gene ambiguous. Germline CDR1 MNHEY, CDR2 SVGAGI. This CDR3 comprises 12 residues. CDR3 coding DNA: TGTGCCAGCAGCCGCGTCTCCGGGGAGGCTTCCTTT. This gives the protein CASSRVSGEASF.

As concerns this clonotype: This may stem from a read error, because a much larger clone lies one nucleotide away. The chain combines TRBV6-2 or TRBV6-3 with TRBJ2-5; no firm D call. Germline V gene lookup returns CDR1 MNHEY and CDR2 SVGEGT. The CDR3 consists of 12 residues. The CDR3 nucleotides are TGTGTCAGCAGGAGACTTGCTGGGACCCAGTACTTC. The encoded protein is CVSRRLAGTQYF.

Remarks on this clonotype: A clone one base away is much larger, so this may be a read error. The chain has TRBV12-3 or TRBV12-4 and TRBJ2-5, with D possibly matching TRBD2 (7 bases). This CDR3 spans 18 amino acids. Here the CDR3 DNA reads TGTGCCAGCATTTTAGCCCTATTGGCGCGGGGGCTGAAGGAGACCCAGTACTTC. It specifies CASILALLARGLKETQYF.

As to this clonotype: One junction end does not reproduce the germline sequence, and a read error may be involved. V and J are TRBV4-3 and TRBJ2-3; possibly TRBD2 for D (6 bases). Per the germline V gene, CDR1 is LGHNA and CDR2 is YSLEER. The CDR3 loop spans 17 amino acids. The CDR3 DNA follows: TGCGCCAGCAGCCAAGATTGGCCTAACGGGAGAACAGATATGCAGTATTTT. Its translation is CASSQDWPNGRTDMQYF.

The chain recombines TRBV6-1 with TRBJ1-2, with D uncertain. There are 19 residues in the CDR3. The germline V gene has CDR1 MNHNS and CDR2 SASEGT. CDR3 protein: CASEPVMAGSGSGNDGYTF. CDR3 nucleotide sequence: TGTGCAAGCGAACCCGTAATGGCGGGGTCTGGAAGCGGAAACGATGGCTACACCTTC.

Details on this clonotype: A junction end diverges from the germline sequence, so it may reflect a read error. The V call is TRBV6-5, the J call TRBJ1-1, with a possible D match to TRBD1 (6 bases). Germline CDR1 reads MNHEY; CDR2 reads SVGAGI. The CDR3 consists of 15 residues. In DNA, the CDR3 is TGTGCCAGCAGTTACTCGCCTCAGGGGAACACTGAAACTTTCTTT. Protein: CASSYSPQGNTETFF.

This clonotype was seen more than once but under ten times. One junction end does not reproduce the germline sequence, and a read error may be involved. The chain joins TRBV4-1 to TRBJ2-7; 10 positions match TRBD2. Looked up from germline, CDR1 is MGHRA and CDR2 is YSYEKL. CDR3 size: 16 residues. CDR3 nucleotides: TGCGCCATCAGCCGGACGCTAGCGGGAGAGGGGGACGAGCAGTACTTT. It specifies CAISRTLAGEGDEQYF.

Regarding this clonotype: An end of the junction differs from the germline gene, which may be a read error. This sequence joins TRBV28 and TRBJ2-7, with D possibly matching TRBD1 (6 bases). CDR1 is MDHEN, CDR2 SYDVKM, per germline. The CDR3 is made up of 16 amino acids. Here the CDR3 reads CDSSLHLQGGSYVQYF. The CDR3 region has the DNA TGTGACAGCAGTTTACATCTACAGGGCGGGTCCTACGTGCAGTACTTC. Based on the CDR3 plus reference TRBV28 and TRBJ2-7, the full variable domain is DVKVTQSSRYLVKRTGEKVFLECVQDMDHENMFWYRQDPGLGLRLIYFSYDVKMKEKGDIPEGYSVSREKKERFSLILESASTNQTSMYLCDSSLHLQGGSYVQYFGPGTRLTVT.

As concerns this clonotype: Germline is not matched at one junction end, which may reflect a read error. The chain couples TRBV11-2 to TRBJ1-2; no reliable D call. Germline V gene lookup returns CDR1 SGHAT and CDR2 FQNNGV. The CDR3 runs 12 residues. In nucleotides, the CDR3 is TGTACCAGCAGCCAAGGTTTATATGGCTACACCTTC. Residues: CTSSQGLYGYTF.

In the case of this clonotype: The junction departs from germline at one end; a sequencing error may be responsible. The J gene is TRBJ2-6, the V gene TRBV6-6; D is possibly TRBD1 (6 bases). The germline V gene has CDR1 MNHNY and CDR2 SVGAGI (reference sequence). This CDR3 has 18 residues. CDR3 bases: TGTGCCAGCAGCTCCGGCACAGGGTTTTCTGCTGGGGCCAACGTCCTGAGTTTC. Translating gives CASSSGTGFSAGANVLSF.

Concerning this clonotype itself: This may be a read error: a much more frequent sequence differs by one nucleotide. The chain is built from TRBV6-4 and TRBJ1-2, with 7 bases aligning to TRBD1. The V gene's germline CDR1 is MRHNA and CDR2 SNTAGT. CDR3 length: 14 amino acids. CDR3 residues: CANSGGDSSYGYTF. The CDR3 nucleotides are TGTGCCAACAGTGGGGGGGACAGTTCCTATGGCTACACCTTC.

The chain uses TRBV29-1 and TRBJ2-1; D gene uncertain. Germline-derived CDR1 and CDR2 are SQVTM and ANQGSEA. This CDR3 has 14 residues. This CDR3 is CSMELWSSYNEQFF. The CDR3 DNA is TGCAGTATGGAGTTGTGGAGCTCCTACAATGAGCAGTTCTTC.

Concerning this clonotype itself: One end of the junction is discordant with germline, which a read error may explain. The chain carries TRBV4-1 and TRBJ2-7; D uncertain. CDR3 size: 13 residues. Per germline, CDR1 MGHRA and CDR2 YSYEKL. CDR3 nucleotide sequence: TGCACCAGCAGCCAAGCTCAGGACTACGAGCAGTACTTC. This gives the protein CTSSQAQDYEQYF.

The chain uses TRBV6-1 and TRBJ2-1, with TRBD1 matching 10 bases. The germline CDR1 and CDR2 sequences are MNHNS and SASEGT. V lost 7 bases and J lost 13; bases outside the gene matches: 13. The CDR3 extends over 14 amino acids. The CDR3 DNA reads TGTGCCAGCATGGCCTGGGACAGGGGACTAGGTCAGTTCTTC. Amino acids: CASMAWDRGLGQFF.